This passage covers 11 T cell receptor beta chains from one sample sequenced in a study of cytomegalovirus exposure and HLA in healthy donors. The protocol was immunoSEQ multiplex PCR, while the TCRdb copy is restricted to in-frame clones and leaves out a portion. This sample has 200,000 to 250,000 clones, with 87% found just once. Sequenced sample: PBMCs. Receptor source: a woman in her late teens or twenties in good health and CMV-seropositive.

A few counts support this clone. J is TRBJ1-5 and V is TRBV7-9, with D maybe TRBD1 (5 bases). This CDR3 comprises 14 residues. Germline CDR1 reads SEHNR; CDR2 reads FQNEAQ (reference sequence). Trimming removed 5 bases at V and 5 bases at J, with 13 bases between. Here the CDR3 DNA reads TGTGCCAGCAGCATAGGACAAGGCGATCAGCCCCAGCATTTT. Translating it yields CASSIGQGDQPQHF.

The chain employs TRBV27 and TRBJ2-7; 8 nucleotides match TRBD2. Germline values: CDR1 MNHEY, CDR2 SMNVEV (reference sequence). With V trimmed by 7 bases and J by 4 bases, 12 bases remained unmatched. The CDR3 has 15 residues. Here the CDR3 DNA reads TGTGCCAGCACCTCTGTGCGGGAGGCAAAGTACGAGCAGTACTTC. Its protein product is CASTSVREAKYEQYF.

V and J are TRBV4-1 and TRBJ2-7; TRBD2 matches 11 bases. V shed 6 bases, J shed 7 bases, and the junction held 11 bases outside the gene matches. The CDR3 sequence is 15 residues long. The germline CDR1 and CDR2 sequences are MGHRA and YSYEKL. The CDR3 region has the DNA TGCGCCAGCAGTCTGACTAGCGGGACGTCGGGGGAGCAGTACTTC. Translated: CASSLTSGTSGEQYF.

This sequence joins TRBV6-5 and TRBJ2-3, with 12 bases aligning to TRBD2. Germline CDR1 is MNHEY and CDR2 is SVGAGI. This CDR3 comprises 15 residues. V dropped 6 bases and J dropped 4; count of bases not matched to a gene: 5. The CDR3 DNA reads as TGTGCCAGCAGCTTGACTAGCGGGAGCCCAGATACGCAGTATTTT. Its protein product is CASSLTSGSPDTQYF.

This rearrangement joins TRBV27 to TRBJ1-1; D is ambiguous. CDR1 and CDR2 from the germline V gene are MNHEY and SMNVEV (reference sequence). The CDR3 is made up of 13 amino acids. The germline V and J ends were trimmed by 3 bases and 5 bases, with 10 bases remaining between them. Here the CDR3 DNA reads TGTGCCAGCAGTTTTCCGGGATGGACTGAAGCTTTCTTT. Encoded protein: CASSFPGWTEAFF.

The V and J genes are TRBV13 and TRBJ2-1; D possibly corresponds to TRBD2 (6 bases). Germline assignment: CDR1 PRHDT and CDR2 FYEKMQ (reference sequence). This CDR3 contains 14 residues. The V end lost 6 bases, the J end lost 8 bases, and 17 bases lay between the germline ends. This chain's CDR3 is CASSPSGGEDEQFF. CDR3 DNA sequence: TGTGCCAGCAGTCCGAGCGGTGGGGAGGATGAGCAGTTCTTC.

The V call is TRBV29-1, the J call TRBJ2-7; possibly TRBD2 for D (6 bases). Between the trimmed V and J ends, which lost 3 bases and 5 bases, there was a span of 11 bases. The CDR3 runs to 12 residues. The germline gives CDR1 SQVTM, CDR2 ANQGSEA. CDR3 sequence: CSVEGLPDEQYF. For the CDR3, the DNA is TGCAGCGTTGAGGGACTTCCCGACGAGCAGTACTTC.

J is TRBJ1-3 and V is TRBV9; D is perhaps TRBD1 (6 bases). Germline CDR1 SGDLS, CDR2 YYNGEE. Deletions cut 5 bases from V and 4 bases from J, with 13 bases between. The CDR3 covers 14 residues. CDR3 in DNA: TGTGCCAGCAGTCCAGGGGTACTCGGAAACACCATATATTTT. Amino acids: CASSPGVLGNTIYF.

The chain has TRBV19 and TRBJ2-7, with D possibly matching TRBD1 (5 bases). The V and J ends lost 5 bases and 5 bases respectively, with 10 bases between them. CDR1 LNHDA and CDR2 SQIVND come from the germline V gene (reference sequence). The CDR3 contains 12 residues. CDR3 sequence: CASSYLGHEQYF. In DNA form, the CDR3 reads TGTGCCAGTAGTTATTTGGGGCACGAGCAGTACTTC.

The V gene is TRBV5-6, the J gene TRBJ1-2; tentative D call: TRBD1 (5 bases). Between the trimmed V and J ends, which lost 2 bases and 4 bases, there was a span of 15 bases. CDR3 size: 15 residues. From germline, CDR1 is SGHDT and CDR2 YYEEEE. The CDR3 is CASSFLPQAIYGYTF. The DNA of the CDR3 is TGTGCCAGCAGCTTTTTACCACAGGCAATCTATGGCTACACCTTC.

CDR3 sequence reads: CASSLSSGTPWGYNEQFF. As DNA, the CDR3 is TGTGCCAGCAGTTTATCTAGCGGGACACCTTGGGGGTACAATGAGCAGTTCTTC. V gene TRBV27 combines with J gene TRBJ2-1, with 8 nucleotides matching TRBD2. Trimming removed 0 bases from V and 4 bases from J; junction bases left unmatched: 11. The germline CDR1 and CDR2 sequences are MNHEY and SMNVEV (reference sequence). The CDR3 extends over 18 amino acids.